Below, one TCR beta chain is given with its context. Its target is not known. V shed 5 bases and J 0 bases; nucleotides not matched to a gene: 13. There are 19 residues in the CDR3. Germline lookup yields CDR1 MDHEN and CDR2 SYDVKM. Mismatch repair deficiency was confirmed in all patients, by PCR or immunohistochemistry. TCRs were sequenced from a few patients responding to pembrolizumab. The sample originates from a study of PD-1 blockade in mismatch repair-deficient tumors. The wider study: All were previously treated, progressing patients with 11 to 13 mismatch repair-deficient cancer types.

Measured with immunoSEQ multiplex PCR; TCRdb has only the in-frame clones, and not every one. Here the sample spans 15,000 to 25,000 clones, about 80% being singletons. Findings of the study overall: Tumor-resident clones, often undetectable pretreatment in blood, expanded then contracted after pembrolizumab.

J is TRBJ2-4 and V is TRBV28; 10 bases align to TRBD2. The sequence was obtained from an adult with mismatch repair-deficient cancer. The sequenced sample was PBMCs, obtained 52 weeks after starting pembrolizumab. The CDR3, as DNA: TGTGCCAGCAGTCCATTCCAGGCACTAGCGGGAACAGCCAAAAACATTCAGTACTTC. It encodes CASSPFQALAGTAKNIQYF.